The 29 T cell receptor beta chains below come from one sample, sequenced in a study of identical twins. TCRdb ran MiXCR on the 5' RACE reads and lists one entry per CDR3 protein. Among some 200,000 distinct CDR3 sequences listed, roughly 7.5% were seen once. In addition, the sample was reused for a study of yellow fever vaccine responses in identical twins.

Sequenced: memory (CD45RO+) T cells sorted from blood. These receptors originate from a woman aged 18-29 years in good health.

The V call is TRBV10-3, the J call TRBJ2-2; D gene unclear. CDR1 and CDR2 (germline): ENHRY, SYGVKD. The V end was cut by 3 bases, the J end by 4 bases, with 15 bases between. This CDR3 contains 16 residues. Here the CDR3 reads CAISDLAGPTTGELFF. DNA of the CDR3: TGTGCCATCAGTGACTTGGCCGGCCCGACCACCGGGGAGCTGTTTTTT.

This clonotype was observed a few times. The chain's CDR3 is CASSQAGLAGHPTSTDTQYF. Here the CDR3 DNA reads TGCGCCAGCAGCCAAGCAGGACTAGCGGGACATCCTACTAGCACAGATACGCAGTATTTT. This chain joins TRBV4-1 and TRBJ2-3; 12 bases are a match to TRBD2. Germline loops: CDR1 MGHRA, CDR2 YSYEKL. Trimming cost V 1 base and J 0 bases; bases outside gene matches: 11. The CDR3 extends over 20 amino acids.

This chain links TRBV6-1 with TRBJ1-1, with no clear D. Germline CDR1 MNHNS, CDR2 SASEGT. V lost 6 bases and J lost 1, with 9 bases in between. The CDR3 is 13 residues long. DNA of the CDR3: TGTGCCAGCAGAACGGGCAGGAACACTGAAGCTTTCTTT. Translating gives CASRTGRNTEAFF.

The genes are TRBV20-1 and TRBJ2-2, with 7 bases aligning to TRBD2. Trimming took 2 bases from V and 5 from J; bases not matched to a gene: 2. Per the germline V gene, CDR1 is DFQATT and CDR2 is SNEGSKA (reference sequence). The CDR3 runs 13 residues. The CDR3 DNA reads TGCAGTGCTAGAAGTAGCGGGACCGGGGAGCTGTTTTTT. Residues: CSARSSGTGELFF.

This clonotype was recorded at least ten times. The rearrangement uses TRBV20-1 and TRBJ2-1; no clear D. Germline assignment: CDR1 DFQATT and CDR2 SNEGSKA (reference sequence). The CDR3 sequence is 12 residues long. Trimming removed 3 bases from V and 2 bases from J, with 5 bases in between. Written as DNA, the CDR3 is TGCAGTGCTAGTGGTCCCTACAATGAGCAGTTCTTC. Translation gives CSASGPYNEQFF.

This clonotype came up many times. The chain carries TRBV20-1 and TRBJ2-7; 10 bases match TRBD2. The length of the CDR3 is 17 residues. Germline CDR1 is DFQATT and CDR2 is SNEGSKA (reference sequence). V dropped 1 base and J dropped 2; count of bases not matched to a gene: 11. The CDR3 loop is CSARGIGGLAGAYEQYF. The DNA of the CDR3 is TGCAGTGCTAGAGGAATAGGTGGCCTAGCGGGGGCCTACGAGCAGTACTTC.

The sample holds many counts of this clonotype. The CDR3 loop is CSVTDGTDTQYF. The CDR3 DNA follows: TGCAGCGTTACAGACGGGACAGATACGCAGTATTTT. V gene TRBV29-1 combines with J gene TRBJ2-3, with no clear D. Trimming took off 5 bases at V and 3 bases at J, with 9 bases between the two ends. The CDR3 has 12 amino acids. Germline CDR1 reads SQVTM; CDR2 reads ANQGSEA.

V and J are TRBV19 and TRBJ2-1; possible D gene TRBD1, 5 bases. Germline-derived CDR1 and CDR2 are LNHDA and SQIVND (reference sequence). Between the trimmed V and J ends, which lost 1 base and 7 bases, there was a span of 8 bases. The CDR3 length is 13 residues. The CDR3 is CASSIAPGNEQFF. The CDR3 nucleotides read TGTGCCAGTAGTATAGCCCCAGGGAATGAGCAGTTCTTC. The full variable domain, its missing parts supplied by reference TRBV19 and TRBJ2-1, is DGGITQSPKYLFRKEGQNVTLSCEQNLNHDAMYWYRQDPGQGLRLIYYSQIVNDFQKGDIAEGYSVSREKKESFPLTVTSAQKNPTAFYLCASSIAPGNEQFFGPGTRLTVL.

This clonotype showed up many times. DNA for the CDR3: TGTGCCAGCAGCCTTCCGGGACAGGGGACGCGTGGCTACACCTTC. Amino acid sequence: CASSLPGQGTRGYTF. The rearrangement uses TRBV28 and TRBJ1-2; 10 nucleotides line up with TRBD1. Germline CDR1 MDHEN, CDR2 SYDVKM. The V and J ends lost 6 bases and 7 bases, in that order; junction bases with no gene match: 11. The CDR3 runs 15 residues.

The chain joins TRBV28 to TRBJ1-6, with 8 positions matching TRBD1. V lost 2 bases to trimming and J lost 6 bases; unmatched junction nucleotides: 12. The V gene's germline CDR1 is MDHEN and CDR2 SYDVKM. This CDR3 is 18 amino acids long. The chain's CDR3 is CASSLPPDRVRGNSPLHF. CDR3 bases: TGTGCCAGCAGTTTACCCCCGGACAGGGTAAGGGGTAATTCACCCCTCCACTTT.

In this sample, this clonotype turned up many times. The V and J genes are TRBV28 and TRBJ2-3; D is perhaps TRBD1 or TRBD2 (6 bases each). The CDR3 extends over 16 amino acids. V was shortened by 3 bases and J by 0 bases, with 13 bases between the two germline ends. The V gene's germline CDR1 is MDHEN and CDR2 SYDVKM. CDR3 in DNA: TGTGCCAGCAGTTTGGGACAAAGCGGGAGCACAGATACGCAGTATTTT. It specifies CASSLGQSGSTDTQYF.

In its sample, this clonotype was seen many times. Here the CDR3 DNA reads TGTGCCAGCAGCCAAGCGGGAGGGTACACCGGGGAGCTGTTTTTT. It is translated as CASSQAGGYTGELFF. The chain has TRBV4-2 and TRBJ2-2; 8 nucleotides align to TRBD2. CDR1 is LGHNA and CDR2 is YNFKEQ in the germline V gene. J was trimmed by 3 bases and V by 1 base; bases with no gene match: 1. The CDR3 length is 15 residues.

V gene TRBV5-1 combines with J gene TRBJ1-5, with D uncertain. The V gene's germline CDR1 is SGHRS and CDR2 YFSETQ. This CDR3 contains 15 residues. V was trimmed by 0 bases and J by 0 bases, leaving 7 bases between them. The CDR3 loop is CASSLGEGSNQPQHF. CDR3 bases: TGCGCCAGCAGCTTGGGAGAGGGTAGCAATCAGCCCCAGCATTTT.

This clonotype has a single count. With a much larger clone just one base away, this may be a read error. The chain employs TRBV9 and TRBJ2-1, with D maybe TRBD2 (6 bases). The CDR3 is 16 amino acids. CDR1 SGDLS and CDR2 YYNGEE come from the germline V gene. The CDR3 DNA reads TGTGCCAGCAGCCCAAATCCGGACGGGAGACGATACGAGCAGTTATTC. Protein product: CASSPNPDGRRYEQLF.

This clonotype came up a few times. This chain uses TRBV20-1 with TRBJ2-5; D remains unclear. Trimming removed 6 bases at V and 4 bases at J, with 12 bases between. Germline lookup yields CDR1 DFQATT and CDR2 SNEGSKA (reference sequence). The CDR3 consists of 12 residues. The CDR3 loop is CSALTPGETQYF. CDR3 coding DNA: TGCAGTGCCCTGACACCGGGAGAGACCCAGTACTTC.

This chain links TRBV5-6 with TRBJ2-4; possibly TRBD1 or TRBD2 for D (5 bases each). The CDR3 has 15 residues. Trimming removed 4 bases at V and 0 bases at J, with 11 bases between. The germline CDR1 and CDR2 sequences are SGHDT and YYEEEE. This CDR3 is CASSGTGTAKNIQYF. CDR3 DNA sequence: TGTGCCAGCAGCGGTACCGGGACAGCCAAAAACATTCAGTACTTC.

This clonotype came up many times. The chain recombines TRBV6-5 with TRBJ1-6; the D gene is possibly TRBD1 (5 bases). The germline V gene encodes CDR1 MNHEY and CDR2 SVGAGI. This CDR3 contains 16 residues. Deletions cut 0 bases from V and 7 bases from J, with 13 bases between. The CDR3 is CASSYSRGADNSPLHF. CDR3 in DNA: TGTGCCAGCAGTTACTCGAGAGGGGCGGACAATTCACCCCTCCACTTT.

V and J are TRBV27 and TRBJ1-1; D perhaps matches TRBD1 (5 bases). The V gene's germline CDR1 is MNHEY and CDR2 SMNVEV (reference sequence). This CDR3 spans 15 amino acids. With 7 bases removed from V and 4 bases from J, the gap between germline ends came to 19 bases. DNA of the CDR3: TGTGCCAGCATCTCGCGGGGACGAGTGGCCACTGAAGCTTTCTTT. Translated, it gives CASISRGRVATEAFF.

This clonotype was seen many times. The rearrangement links TRBV28 to TRBJ2-3; 11 bases are a match to TRBD2. Unmatched junction bases numbered 5, after V lost 2 bases and J lost 4 bases. This CDR3 spans 16 amino acids. Looked up from germline, CDR1 is MDHEN and CDR2 is SYDVKM. The CDR3 loop is CASSLGSSGGPDTQYF. CDR3 sequence (DNA): TGTGCCAGCAGTTTAGGTTCTAGCGGGGGGCCAGATACGCAGTATTTT.

This clonotype was counted a single time. With a much larger clone just one base away, this may be a read error. V gene TRBV12-3 or TRBV12-4 combines with J gene TRBJ2-1; perhaps TRBD1 as D (5 bases). The V end lost 4 bases, the J end lost 4 bases, and 17 bases lay between the germline ends. There are 16 residues in the CDR3. In DNA form, the CDR3 reads TGTGCCAGCAGTTGGACACGGAGTAGCCCTTACAATGAGCAGTTCTTC. Protein: CASSWTRSSPYNEQFF.

This clonotype was found many times. The chain joins TRBV7-9 to TRBJ2-7, with D unclear. The CDR3 sequence is 14 residues long. CDR1 and CDR2 (germline): SEHNR, FQNEAQ (reference sequence). Trimming removed 8 bases from V and 5 bases from J, with 19 bases in between. The CDR3 coding sequence is TGTGCCAGCCCGCAGCAGATACAGCGCCACGAGCAGTACTTC. It specifies CASPQQIQRHEQYF. Based on the CDR3 plus reference TRBV7-9 and TRBJ2-7, the full variable domain is DTGVSQNPRHKITKRGQNVTFRCDPISEHNRLYWYRQTLGQGPEFLTYFQNEAQLEKSRLLSDRFSAERPKGSFSTLEIQRTEQGDSAMYLCASPQQIQRHEQYFGPGTRLTVT.

The chain couples TRBV6-1 to TRBJ1-1; maybe TRBD1 (6 bases). Germline CDR1 is MNHNS and CDR2 is SASEGT. The ends were cut back, 7 bases at V and 4 bases at J, with 19 bases in the middle. The length of the CDR3 is 15 residues. The CDR3 bases are TGTGCCAGCATCCTTCGGGGGCCCGTAGTCACTGAAGCTTTCTTT. Translating it yields CASILRGPVVTEAFF.

This clonotype was detected only a few times. The V and J genes are TRBV20-1 and TRBJ2-7; a weak D match, TRBD2 (5 bases). V was cut by 6 bases and J by 6 bases, with 18 bases left in between. The germline V gene has CDR1 DFQATT and CDR2 SNEGSKA (reference sequence). This CDR3 is built from 13 residues. CDR3 nucleotides: TGCAGTGCCCCTTCCGGGGTGGGCTTCGAGCAGTACTTC. Translated: CSAPSGVGFEQYF.

The V and J genes are TRBV6-1 and TRBJ1-6; a possible D gene is TRBD1 (6 bases). The CDR3 has 14 amino acids. The germline CDR1 and CDR2 sequences are MNHNS and SASEGT. V dropped 10 bases and J dropped 9 bases, with 19 bases sitting between them. The CDR3 DNA follows: TGTGCCACCACGGACAGAAACTTTGGTTCACCCCTCCACTTT. It translates to CATTDRNFGSPLHF.

The V gene is TRBV21-1, the J gene TRBJ2-2. TRBV21-1 is classified as a pseudogene. The CDR3 covers 13 residues. For the CDR3, the DNA is TGTGCCAGCACCAACCTATGGGGCGGGGAGCTGTTTTTT. Amino acids: CASTNLWGGELFF.

This clonotype was observed at least ten times. The chain combines TRBV4-1 with TRBJ2-2; D may be TRBD2 (6 bases). The V end was cut by 8 bases, the J end by 5 bases, with 15 bases between. This CDR3 is 14 amino acids long. The germline V gene has CDR1 MGHRA and CDR2 YSYEKL. The CDR3 loop reads CASGSGTLTGELFF. The CDR3 DNA follows: TGCGCCAGCGGTTCGGGGACTCTAACCGGGGAGCTGTTTTTT.

Many counts were recorded for this clonotype. The chain links TRBV4-3 to TRBJ2-3; D remains ambiguous. Trimming pared 0 bases from V and 5 bases from J, leaving 6 bases between. Per germline, CDR1 LGHNA and CDR2 YSLEER. The CDR3 covers 13 residues. The CDR3 DNA reads as TGCGCCAGCAGCCAAGATGTGGAAGATACGCAGTATTTT. It is translated as CASSQDVEDTQYF.

In this sample, this clonotype turned up a few times. This sequence joins TRBV30 and TRBJ1-2, with D hard to call. The CDR3 runs 11 residues. The V gene lost 2 bases and the J gene lost 7 bases, with 8 bases spanning the gap. Germline CDR1 reads GTSNPN; CDR2 reads SVGIG (reference sequence). The CDR3 DNA reads as TGTGCCTGGAGTAGCGGGGTTGGCTACACCTTC. Translation: CAWSSGVGYTF.

The rearrangement joins TRBV12-3 or TRBV12-4 to TRBJ2-2; 7 bases fit TRBD1. The CDR3 is 16 residues long. V lost 3 bases and J lost 0; bases outside the gene matches: 4. The CDR3 DNA is TGTGCCAGCAGTTTGGGCCAGGGGGCGAACACCGGGGAGCTGTTTTTT. It encodes CASSLGQGANTGELFF.